Given below is one T cell receptor (beta chain) in context. No antigen is known for it. Lacking the conserved final phenylalanine or tryptophan, this CDR3 likely reflects a read error. TCR beta VDJ combinations and CDR3 sequences were profiled from genomic DNA. One entry per CDR3 protein, called by TCRdb with MiXCR from the reads. Here the sample spans a few hundred thousand distinct CDR3 sequences, roughly 55% being singletons. V shed 3 bases and J shed 1 base, with 13 bases lying between them. The CDR3 extends over 15 amino acids. CDR1 and CDR2 (germline): SGDLS, YYNGEE. This sample is drawn from a study of CD8+CD57+ T cells in acquired aplastic anemia. Study information: Healthy CD8+ samples averaged around 12 million reads. Study outcomes and limitations: Between patients and controls, CD8+ Simpson's diversity did not vary significantly. Patients had around 30 CD8+ CDR3 sequences in common with controls (the shared set).

The sequence derives from a human donor in good health. The chain couples TRBV9 to TRBJ1-1; D not certain. The sequencing input was sorted CD4+, CD8+, or CD8+CD57+ T cells (not recorded which) from PBMCs. This CDR3 reads CASSDPGWGNTEAFL. In nucleotides, the CDR3 is TGTGCCAGCAGCGACCCAGGATGGGGGAACACTGAAGCTTTCCTT.